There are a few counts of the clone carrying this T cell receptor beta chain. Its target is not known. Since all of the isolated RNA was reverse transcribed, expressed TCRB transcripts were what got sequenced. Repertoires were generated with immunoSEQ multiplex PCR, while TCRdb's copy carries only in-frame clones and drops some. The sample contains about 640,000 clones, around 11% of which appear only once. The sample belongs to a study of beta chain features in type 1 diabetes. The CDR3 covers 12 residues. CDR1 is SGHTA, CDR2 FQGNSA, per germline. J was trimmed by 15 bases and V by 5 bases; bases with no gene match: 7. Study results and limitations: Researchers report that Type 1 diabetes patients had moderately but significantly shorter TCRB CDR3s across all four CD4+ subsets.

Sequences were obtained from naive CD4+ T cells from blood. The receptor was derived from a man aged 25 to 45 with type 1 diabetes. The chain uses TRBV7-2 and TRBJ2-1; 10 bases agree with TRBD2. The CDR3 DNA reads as TGTGCCAGCAGCCCAGCGGGGGGGCCTGGGTTCTTC. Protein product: CASSPAGGPGFF.